This T cell receptor beta chain was obtained from a study of T cells in Graves' hyperthyroidism and ophthalmopathy (dated by TCRdb to the late 2010s). About the study as a whole: Peripheral blood was sampled at the time of initial diagnosis, prior to any treatment. To identify TCR V-J signatures that set the groups apart, the researchers used a discovery cohort of about a hundred patients, made up of roughly 45 with Graves' ophthalmopathy and 57 with stable Graves' hyperthyroidism. An independent validation cohort of around 20 hyperthyroidism patients and about 16 patients who later progressed to ophthalmopathy tested prospective prediction of ophthalmopathy. The 85 to 100 discovery patients were randomly split 7:3 into training and test sets. In addition, the study compared T-cell repertoires in thyroid tissue and in blood from about 6 Graves' hyperthyroidism patients. After blood sampling, hyperthyroidism patients were treated with methimazole at a starting dose of 30 mg daily, and ophthalmopathy patients were treated with high-dose intravenous methylprednisolone. The paper reports TCR Vbeta CDR3 sequencing of over 130 peripheral blood samples: approximately 41 ophthalmopathy, fewer than 80 hyperthyroidism and 17 progressor patients.

V is shortened by 1 base, J by 10 bases, and the region joining them spans 14 bases. Taken from cysteine to phenylalanine, the CDR3 has 15 residues. Here the CDR3 DNA is all that survives: 45 bases in frame from base 1. In the germline V gene, CDR1 corresponds to LGHNT and CDR2 to FRNRAP. Stable Graves' hyperthyroidism was defined as the absence of progression to ophthalmopathy over 18 months of follow-up. The hyperthyroidism patients were between 18 and 65 years old and newly diagnosed, with a disease duration of less than 2 months. Exclusion was applied to patients with uncontrolled infections, other autoimmune diseases, pregnancy or lactation. Diagnoses relied on clinical symptoms, serum thyroxine and TRAb, thyroid ultrasound and orbital computed tomography. PBMCs were separated from roughly 10 ml of fresh peripheral blood using Ficoll-Paque density gradient centrifugation. Total RNA was extracted using Trizol reagent, and RNA quality was assessed on an Agilent 2100 Bioanalyzer.

Amplification of TCR beta CDR3 regions was carried out from RNA transcripts. A first-round RT-PCR of the TCR CDR3 used the HTBI primer set with the Qiagen OneStep RT-PCR kit. Libraries were constructed in a second round of multiplex PCR, after which size selection and purification were performed. Libraries were sequenced paired-end with 100 bp reads on an Illumina HiSeq2000. As for the authors' bioinformatics: SOAPnuke was used to process the raw data, throwing out any read that contained adapters or uncalled bases, had a mean Phred below 15, or lacked an exact constant-primer or identifier match. COPE v1.2.5 was used to merge high-quality paired reads, and clonotypes were defined as unique nucleotide sequences. MiTCR v1.1 was used to align the clonotypes against IMGT TRBV, TRBD and TRBJ reference segments. Only V-J combinations with frequency above 0.0001, covering about 99% of repertoires, were analysed. A TCS score was defined as the ratio of F50 (clonal expansion) to E x V (chaos), with BLOSUM62-based TCRdist applied between CDR3 peptides within each V-J. Welch's t-statistics and random forest reduced 450 to 600 V-J features to around 14, which were used in a naive Bayes classifier (R e1071). TCRdb reworked the public reads: Q25 trimming with fastp, MiXCR clone assembly, productive beta chains retained. Each record represents a unique CDR3 protein, reported with the most common genes and DNA among its rows. The V and J calls and clone size come from TCRdb's table, not from the authors' own analysis. Within this sample are 250,000 to 300,000 distinct CDR3 sequences, with approximately 13% of them counted one time only. The ten largest clones take up roughly 7.9% of the sample.

The table lists this clonotype with many counts. The antigen it binds to is not known. Base qualities were left out, and no much larger clone turns up one base away. Results the study describes overall, beyond this receptor: In validation, the model predicted progression to ophthalmopathy a median of roughly 6.5 months before onset, with about 70% sensitivity and about 75% specificity. In cross-validation, a model built on a 13 V-J signature told ophthalmopathy apart from stable hyperthyroidism with approximately 90% sensitivity and approximately 81% specificity, and in testing the same model reached 80%/75%. Sample size was not statistically predetermined, and investigators were not blinded to group allocation. Blood samples also contained most of the expanded thyroid clonotypes (frequency above 0.001), which suggests that blood repertoires may reflect thyroid immune responses.

This receptor was identified in a woman between 40 and 50 years old with Graves' hyperthyroidism. The sample was blood. This receptor chain uses TRBV12-5 and TRBJ1-6, with a weak D call of TRBD1 (6 bases match). The nucleotide sequence is TGTGCTAGTGGTTTGGCAGACAGGAGGGGGTCACCCCTCCACTTT. This encodes CASGLADRRGSPLHF.